Following are 10 T cell receptor beta chains from one sample sequenced in a study of CD8+CD57+ T cells in acquired aplastic anemia. Template material for TCR beta VDJ and CDR3 profiling consisted of genomic DNA. TCRdb analysed the reads with MiXCR anew, one entry per CDR3 protein. The data hold around 200,000 distinct CDR3 sequences, with around 45% observed a single time. Patients included in sequencing had previously demonstrated CD8+CD57+ cell expansion by flow cytometry. Sequencing input: sorted CD4+, CD8+, or CD8+CD57+ T cells (not recorded which) from PBMCs. These receptors all come from a human donor with aplastic anemia.

The V and J genes are TRBV20-1 and TRBJ2-7; D assignment may be TRBD1 or TRBD2 (6 bases each). CDR3 length: 13 residues. V lost 3 bases and J 3 bases, leaving 12 bases between the germline ends. Germline CDR1 and CDR2: DFQATT and SNEGSKA (reference sequence). This CDR3 reads CSARWGANYEQYF. CDR3 DNA sequence: TGCAGTGCTAGGTGGGGGGCCAACTACGAGCAGTACTTC.

This clonotype has a count of ten or more. This rearrangement joins TRBV7-9 to TRBJ2-5; D possibly corresponds to TRBD1 (5 bases). V lost 3 bases and J lost 3, with 17 bases in between. Germline V lookup: CDR1 SEHNR, CDR2 FQNEAQ (reference sequence). This CDR3 is 16 amino acids long. The CDR3 DNA is TGTGCCAGCAGCTTCCCGCGCAGGGTCGGTAAAGAGACCCAGTACTTC. It yields the protein CASSFPRRVGKETQYF. Combining the CDR3 with reference TRBV7-9 and TRBJ2-5 gives the whole variable domain DTGVSQNPRHKITKRGQNVTFRCDPISEHNRLYWYRQTLGQGPEFLTYFQNEAQLEKSRLLSDRFSAERPKGSFSTLEIQRTEQGDSAMYLCASSFPRRVGKETQYFGPGTRLLVL.

This clonotype was seen ten or more times. The gene calls are TRBV20-1 and TRBJ2-1; 10 nucleotides line up with TRBD2. Germline loops: CDR1 DFQATT, CDR2 SNEGSKA (reference sequence). The V and J ends lost 0 bases and 1 base, in that order; junction bases with no gene match: 6. This CDR3 has 17 residues. CDR3 amino acids: CSARDSSGRGSYNEQFF. The CDR3 DNA sequence: TGCAGTGCTAGAGATTCTAGCGGGAGAGGGTCCTACAATGAGCAGTTCTTC.

This clonotype was detected ten times or more. This rearrangement joins TRBV30 to TRBJ1-1, with D uncertain. In germline, CDR1 is GTSNPN, CDR2 SVGIG (reference sequence). Deletions cut 0 bases from V and 5 bases from J, with 10 bases between. This CDR3 has 13 amino acids. The CDR3 bases are TGTGCCTGGAGTGTAGAGGCGCGGACTGAAGCTTTCTTT. Translating gives CAWSVEARTEAFF.

Concerning this clonotype: A much bigger clone sits one base away, suggesting this may be a read error. The V call is TRBV5-1, the J call TRBJ2-5, with D possibly called TRBD1 or TRBD2 (7 bases each). Per the germline V gene, CDR1 is SGHRS and CDR2 is YFSETQ. The CDR3 length is 14 residues. The chain's CDR3 is CASSSTGAGETQHF. DNA for the CDR3: TGCGCCAGCAGCTCTACAGGGGCGGGAGAGACCCAGCACTTC.

Comment on this clonotype: This may be a read error: a much more frequent sequence differs by one nucleotide. The chain uses TRBV5-1 and TRBJ2-2; 7 bases match TRBD1. The CDR3 totals 15 residues. V trimming: 4 bases; J trimming: 4 bases; junction bases outside the gene matches: 7. CDR1 is SGHRS and CDR2 is YFSETQ in the germline V gene. CDR3 loop: CASSAWTGSTGELFF. The CDR3 DNA sequence: TGCGCCAGCAGCGCCTGGACAGGAAGCACCGGGGAGCTGTTTTTT.

This clonotype has a handful of counts. Given a much more abundant clone one base away, this may be a read error. J is TRBJ2-1 and V is TRBV9, with a tentative D call TRBD2 (5 bases). The germline CDR1 and CDR2 sequences are SGDLS and YYNGEE. This CDR3 comprises 16 residues. Trimming left V 0 bases short and J 3 bases short, with 13 bases between. Here the CDR3 DNA reads TGTGCCAGCAGCGTAGGGGTGGGGAGCTTCTACAATGAGCAGTTCTTC. It specifies CASSVGVGSFYNEQFF.

V is TRBV6-1 and J is TRBJ2-3; 10 bases agree with TRBD2. The CDR3 extends over 15 amino acids. Germline assignment: CDR1 MNHNS and CDR2 SASEGT. The V and J ends lost 5 bases and 6 bases, in that order; junction bases with no gene match: 8. CDR3 bases: TGTGCCAGCAGTCGTCTAGCGGGAGTGGCGGATACGCAGTATTTT. Protein product: CASSRLAGVADTQYF.

The V and J genes are TRBV29-1 and TRBJ2-7; D ambiguous. V was shortened by 4 bases and J by 3 bases, with 13 bases between the two germline ends. Looked up from germline, CDR1 is SQVTM and CDR2 is ANQGSEA. The CDR3 sequence is 13 residues long. The CDR3 protein is CSVGASPRYEQYF. CDR3 coding DNA: TGCAGCGTTGGAGCTTCCCCCCGCTACGAGCAGTACTTC.

The V gene is TRBV19, the J gene TRBJ2-3; no clear D. V was clipped by 7 bases and J by 0 bases, with 11 bases between them. Germline loops: CDR1 LNHDA, CDR2 SQIVND (reference sequence). CDR3 length equals 14 residues. The CDR3 reads CASKVSSSTDTQYF. The CDR3 region has the DNA TGTGCCAGTAAAGTTAGTTCCAGCACAGATACGCAGTATTTT.